This T cell receptor (beta chain) comes out of a study of regulatory T cells in long-lasting Graves disease. This clonotype has ten or more counts. Germline CDR1 reads MNHNS; CDR2 reads SASEGT. Deletions cut 7 bases from V and 6 bases from J, with 16 bases between. The CDR3 totals 14 residues. Library construction for TCR beta used iRepertoire HTBI primers and Arm-PCR of CDR3 regions. From the multiplex PCR reads, TCRdb called clonotypes with MiXCR, one entry per CDR3 protein. The sample has about 500,000 distinct CDR3 sequences; around 13% are singletons. Time point noted: newly diagnosed GD, antithyroid drugs for less than 3 months. PBMCs were the source of the RNA used for TCR sequencing. The data were also submitted as part of a second study, on T cells in Graves' hyperthyroidism and ophthalmopathy.

This chain joins TRBV6-1 and TRBJ2-1, with D unclear. The clonotype was recovered from a woman in her thirties with Graves disease. The sample in question was peripheral blood mononuclear cells (PBMCs), obtained at new diagnosis, from a patient treated with antithyroid drugs. CDR3 sequence reads: CASTSAQLINEQFF. The CDR3 nucleotides are TGTGCCAGCACCTCGGCACAGCTAATCAATGAGCAGTTCTTC.